This paragraph covers one T cell receptor beta chain sequence. TCRdb's table, derived via immunoSEQ multiplex PCR, lists solely in-frame clones and lacks some. The repertoire has approximately 93,000 clones, about 88% of them found once; the top ten carry less than 10%. The data belong to a study of control samples from healthy donors and cancer patients. The trim removed 0 bases at V and 7 bases at J, leaving 7 bases unmatched. Germline V gene data show CDR1 as SGDLS and CDR2 as YYNGEE. The length of the CDR3 is 15 residues. Sequencing used PBMCs. The sequence derives from a woman aged 50 to 65 with colorectal cancer. The chain couples TRBV9 to TRBJ1-1; 9 bases line up with TRBD1. The CDR3 bases are TGTGCCAGCAGCGTAGATGGGACAGGGTGGGGTGAAGCTTTCTTT. This translates into CASSVDGTGWGEAFF.